These 14 T cell receptor beta chains originate from one sample sequenced in a study of cytomegalovirus exposure and HLA in healthy donors. Use of 60 Vbeta and 13 Jbeta primers characterized the PCR. Clones were sequenced by immunoSEQ multiplex PCR, and TCRdb holds only the in-frame ones, with some missing. The table has 100,000 to 150,000 clones, roughly 80% seen once. The sequencing sample was made of PBMCs. The receptors derive from a man aged 40-49 years in good health and CMV-seronegative.

Only one count was recorded for this clone. V usage is TRBV19 and J usage is TRBJ2-7, with 7 bases aligning to TRBD1. CDR1 LNHDA and CDR2 SQIVND come from the germline V gene (reference sequence). Trimming took 3 bases from V and 4 from J; bases not matched to a gene: 9. This CDR3 has 15 amino acids. CDR3 coding DNA: TGTGCCAGTAGTATGGGGGACAGTGACCTTTACGAGCAGTACTTC. Translating gives CASSMGDSDLYEQYF.

This rearrangement joins TRBV28 to TRBJ1-2; 7 bases fit TRBD1. Trimming removed 4 bases from V and 6 bases from J; junction bases left unmatched: 8. CDR1 is MDHEN, CDR2 SYDVKM, per germline. The CDR3 totals 14 residues. The CDR3 nucleotides are TGTGCCAGCAGTTCCCGGAAAGGGGGCGATGGCTACACCTTC. Residues: CASSSRKGGDGYTF.

V gene TRBV10-3 combines with J gene TRBJ2-7; TRBD1 might be the D (6 bases). The CDR3 totals 15 residues. The germline V gene encodes CDR1 ENHRY and CDR2 SYGVKD. Trimming took off 10 bases at V and 0 bases at J, with 19 bases between the two ends. The CDR3 loop is CATASHRESSYEQYF. The CDR3, as DNA: TGTGCCACTGCATCGCACAGGGAGAGCTCCTACGAGCAGTACTTC.

V usage is TRBV28 and J usage is TRBJ1-4; maybe TRBD1 (5 bases). The V end lost 7 bases, the J end lost 3 bases, and 12 bases lay between the germline ends. Germline CDR1 reads MDHEN; CDR2 reads SYDVKM. The CDR3 consists of 14 residues. CDR3 residues: CASTRGGANEKLFF. In DNA form, the CDR3 reads TGTGCCAGCACCCGGGGGGGGGCTAATGAAAAACTGTTTTTT.

The genes are TRBV18 and TRBJ2-7; tentatively, D is TRBD1 (7 bases). V lost 5 bases and J lost 12, with 20 bases in between. This CDR3 spans 13 amino acids. Germline V gene data show CDR1 as KGHSH and CDR2 as LQKENI. CDR3 sequence: CASSSIGQEGAYF. The CDR3 nucleotides are TGTGCCAGCTCATCAATAGGACAGGAGGGAGCGTACTTC. Filled out from reference TRBV18 and TRBJ2-7, the complete variable domain reads NAGVMQNPRHLVRRRGQEARLRCSPMKGHSHVYWYRQLPEEGLKFMVYLQKENIIDESGMPKERFSAEFPKEGPSILRIQQVVRGDSAAYFCASSSIGQEGAYFGPGTRLTVT.

The rearrangement joins TRBV11-1 to TRBJ2-1; 10 bases are a match to TRBD2. The CDR3 consists of 14 residues. The trim removed 8 bases at V and 9 bases at J, leaving 10 bases unmatched. Looked up from germline, CDR1 is SGHAT and CDR2 is FQDESV (reference sequence). The CDR3 protein is CASESSGSWGEQFF. The DNA for the CDR3 is TGTGCCAGCGAATCTAGCGGGAGTTGGGGTGAGCAGTTCTTC. Variable domain in full (rest from reference TRBV11-1 and TRBJ2-1): EAEVAQSPRYKITEKSQAVAFWCDPISGHATLYWYRQILGQGPELLVQFQDESVVDDSQLPKDRFSAERLKGVDSTLKIQPAELGDSAMYLCASESSGSWGEQFFGPGTRLTVL.

The gene calls are TRBV6-1 and TRBJ2-3; tentatively, D is TRBD2 (6 bases). This CDR3 has 14 residues. Germline CDR1 is MNHNS and CDR2 is SASEGT. V was cut by 11 bases and J by 2 bases, with 17 bases left in between. CDR3 region: CAAHGGIITDTQYF. The CDR3 DNA follows: TGTGCCGCGCATGGCGGGATAATCACAGATACGCAGTATTTT.

V is TRBV2 and J is TRBJ2-3, with D perhaps matching TRBD2 (5 bases). The CDR3 extends over 16 amino acids. Germline V gene sequence: CDR1 SNHLY, CDR2 FYNNEI. V lost 2 bases, J lost 0 bases, and 12 bases lay in between. The CDR3 sequence: CASSEYGDLSTDTQYF. DNA for the CDR3: TGTGCCAGCAGTGAATACGGGGATCTCAGCACAGATACGCAGTATTTT.

J is TRBJ2-7 and V is TRBV13, with 9 bases fitting TRBD2. Germline lookup yields CDR1 PRHDT and CDR2 FYEKMQ (reference sequence). CDR3 size: 15 residues. V lost 1 base, J lost 2 bases, and 3 bases stayed unmatched. CDR3 in amino acids: CASSLVASGTYEQYF. In DNA form, the CDR3 reads TGTGCCAGCAGCTTAGTCGCTAGCGGGACCTACGAGCAGTACTTC. The complete variable domain, with remaining parts taken from reference TRBV13 and TRBJ2-7, reads AAGVIQSPRHLIKEKRETATLKCYPIPRHDTVYWYQQGPGQDPQFLISFYEKMQSDKGSIPDRFSAQQFSDYHSELNMSSLELGDSALYFCASSLVASGTYEQYFGPGTRLTVT.

In DNA form, the CDR3 reads TGTGCCATCAGCGGGACAGACAACAATGAGCAGTTCTTC. This encodes CAISGTDNNEQFF. The rearrangement joins TRBV10-3 to TRBJ2-1, with 7 bases aligning to TRBD1. V lost 6 bases to trimming and J lost 5 bases; unmatched junction nucleotides: 4. CDR1 is ENHRY and CDR2 is SYGVKD in the germline V gene. This CDR3 has 13 residues.

The chain combines TRBV5-1 with TRBJ1-1; D remains unclear. Trimming left V 5 bases short and J 2 bases short, with 10 bases between. Germline CDR1 reads SGHRS; CDR2 reads YFSETQ. The CDR3 spans 13 residues. CDR3 residues: CASSMGPNTEAFF. The CDR3, as DNA: TGCGCCAGCAGTATGGGCCCCAACACTGAAGCTTTCTTT.

This chain joins TRBV2 and TRBJ1-5; 9 nucleotides line up with TRBD1. Germline V gives CDR1 SNHLY, CDR2 FYNNEI. With V trimmed by 2 bases and J by 7 bases, 9 bases remained unmatched. The CDR3 is 16 residues long. Written as DNA, the CDR3 is TGTGCCAGCAGTGAAATGACAGGGGGTGTGGGGCAGCCCCAGCATTTT. Residues: CASSEMTGGVGQPQHF.

This clone was detected a few times. The chain recombines TRBV5-4 with TRBJ2-1; tentatively, D is TRBD2 (5 bases). CDR1 is SGHNT and CDR2 is YYREEE in the germline V gene (reference sequence). V was clipped by 4 bases and J by 5 bases, with 16 bases between them. This CDR3 has 15 amino acids. The CDR3 is CASSPGLAQNNEQFF. The DNA of the CDR3 is TGTGCCAGCAGCCCCGGGCTAGCCCAGAACAATGAGCAGTTCTTC.

The chain is built from TRBV9 and TRBJ2-3; weak D call: TRBD1 (6 bases). The CDR3 has 15 residues. V lost 3 bases and J lost 2, with 13 bases in between. Germline V lookup: CDR1 SGDLS, CDR2 YYNGEE. CDR3 DNA: TGTGCCAGCAGCGCTAGGACAGAAAACACAGATACGCAGTATTTT. This encodes CASSARTENTDTQYF.